Listed below are T cell receptor beta chains from one sample, sequenced in a study of regulatory T cells in long-lasting Graves disease. Each CDR3 protein gets one entry after TCRdb re-called the multiplex PCR reads with MiXCR. The sample has 450,000 to 600,000 distinct CDR3 sequences, 13% seen once; the top ten hold roughly 9.7%. Another study also made use of these data, one on T cells in Graves' hyperthyroidism and ophthalmopathy.

Specimen: peripheral blood mononuclear cells (PBMCs), collected at new diagnosis, from a patient treated with antithyroid drugs. The receptors come from a young man with Graves disease. The CDR3 runs from the conserved cysteine through the conserved F or W. The order of the fields is CDR3 protein, V gene, J gene.

CDR3aa: CASSRRGSGYAEQYF
v_gene: TRBV7-9
j_gene: TRBJ2-7

CDR3aa: CASSGLAGNYEQFF
v_gene: TRBV10-1
j_gene: TRBJ2-1

CDR3aa: CSASVLGGETQYF
v_gene: TRBV20-1
j_gene: TRBJ2-5

CDR3aa: CACSLAGGTEETQYF
v_gene: TRBV30
j_gene: TRBJ2-5

CDR3aa: CASSPFSAGETQYF
v_gene: TRBV27
j_gene: TRBJ2-1

CDR3aa: CASSHAQETQYF
v_gene: TRBV14
j_gene: TRBJ2-5

CDR3aa: CASSSSMGKLYGYTF
v_gene: TRBV7-9
j_gene: TRBJ1-2

CDR3aa: CASRGQTYGYTF
v_gene: TRBV6-1
j_gene: TRBJ1-2

CDR3aa: CASSGDRGGNTEAFF
v_gene: TRBV2
j_gene: TRBJ1-1

CDR3aa: CASSIWSEAFF
v_gene: TRBV19
j_gene: TRBJ1-1

CDR3aa: CSARENGRRGDTQYF
v_gene: TRBV20-1
j_gene: TRBJ2-3

CDR3aa: CSARGPYQRGKNEQFF
v_gene: TRBV20-1
j_gene: TRBJ2-1

CDR3aa: CASSLVGAQENSPLHF
v_gene: TRBV28
j_gene: TRBJ1-6

CDR3aa: CASSQGAGTSGANVLTF
v_gene: TRBV11-3
j_gene: TRBJ2-6

CDR3aa: CASSLTGALGTDTQYF
v_gene: TRBV5-1
j_gene: TRBJ2-3

CDR3aa: CASSQEKVGVSGELFF
v_gene: TRBV4-2
j_gene: TRBJ2-2

CDR3aa: CASSDSDTGELFF
v_gene: TRBV6-2/TRBV6-3
j_gene: TRBJ2-2

CDR3aa: CASSFMVAGGSTDTQYF
v_gene: TRBV5-1
j_gene: TRBJ2-3

CDR3aa: CASNEGTLNTEAFF
v_gene: TRBV10-2
j_gene: TRBJ1-1

CDR3aa: CAGSGASTDTQYF
v_gene: TRBV5-4
j_gene: TRBJ2-3

CDR3aa: CASSQDWGQETQYF
v_gene: TRBV4-1
j_gene: TRBJ2-5

CDR3aa: CASSRRFEDTQYF
v_gene: TRBV18
j_gene: TRBJ2-3